This T cell receptor beta chain was recorded in a study of CD8 T cells in ankylosing spondylitis. Study-wide findings and caveats: Disease-linked clones bore a CD8+ phenotype and were relatively rare in peripheral blood. In ankylosing spondylitis blood, a motif of fewer than 10 highly homologous TCR beta variants appeared characteristic.

This clonotype was recorded at least ten times. Antigen unknown. The junction departs from germline at one end; a sequencing error may be responsible. Each CDR3 protein is one row after TCRdb ran MiXCR on the 5' RACE reads. The sample holds some 840,000 distinct CDR3 sequences, about 12% seen once. Sequences were obtained from blood, either unsorted or a sorted T cell fraction (not recorded which). This clonotype originated in a male donor with ankylosing spondylitis.

CDR3 sequence (DNA): TGTGCCAGCAGTTTACAGGGGCCTGGGGCCAACGTCCTGACTTTC. It is translated as CASSLQGPGANVLTF. V is TRBV5-1 and J is TRBJ2-6, with 7 bases fitting TRBD1. This CDR3 is 15 amino acids long. Germline values: CDR1 SGHRS, CDR2 YFSETQ.